These 27 T cell receptor beta chains were all obtained from the same sample, sequenced in a study of early T cells in non-severe SARS-CoV-2 infection. MiXCR, applied by TCRdb to the 5' RACE reads, yields one record per CDR3 protein. The sample records roughly 75,000 distinct CDR3 sequences, around 16% being singletons. Material for sequencing was whole blood. The receptors were sampled from an adult who was a healthcare worker with PCR-confirmed SARS-CoV-2 infection or an uninfected control (not recorded which).

The table lists this clonotype with a few counts. The V and J genes are TRBV6-5 and TRBJ2-1; TRBD1 is a possible D gene (6 bases). The CDR3 has 14 amino acids. The ends were cut back, 7 bases at V and 7 bases at J, with 17 bases in the middle. Germline V lookup: CDR1 MNHEY, CDR2 SVGAGI. CDR3 in amino acids: CASKTGTKSNEQFF. In DNA form, the CDR3 reads TGTGCCAGCAAAACCGGGACAAAGTCTAATGAGCAGTTCTTC.

The chain uses TRBV6-5 and TRBJ2-1, with D unresolved. The germline V gene encodes CDR1 MNHEY and CDR2 SVGAGI. V shed 6 bases and J shed 6 bases, with 9 bases lying between them. The CDR3 totals 12 residues. The CDR3 sequence: CASSRSINEQFF. CDR3 in DNA: TGTGCCAGCAGCCGATCTATCAATGAGCAGTTCTTC.

This clonotype was observed a few times. The chain's CDR3 is CASSFSGQGTGELFF. The CDR3 DNA is TGCGCCAGCAGCTTCTCGGGACAGGGGACCGGGGAGCTGTTTTTT. This chain joins TRBV5-1 and TRBJ2-2; 10 nucleotides agree with TRBD1. Trimming cost V 2 bases and J 5 bases; bases outside gene matches: 3. CDR1 is SGHRS, CDR2 YFSETQ, per germline. CDR3 size: 15 residues.

This clonotype has just a few counts. The rearrangement uses TRBV21-1 and TRBJ2-3; the listed D gene, TRBD2, was not tested against the DNA. TRBV21-1 is a pseudogene locus. The CDR3 covers 18 residues. The chain's CDR3 is CASSLTLHLRTSTDTQYF. In nucleotides, the CDR3 is TGTGCCAGCAGTCTAACCCTCCATCTCCGGACTAGCACAGATACGCAGTATTTT.

The chain carries TRBV12-5 and TRBJ2-1, with 12 bases fitting TRBD2. Germline values: CDR1 LGHNT, CDR2 FRNRAP. The CDR3 covers 16 residues. V lost 5 bases and J lost 2; bases outside the gene matches: 4. CDR3 sequence: CASGPLAGGPYNEQFF. In DNA form, the CDR3 reads TGTGCTAGTGGTCCCCTAGCGGGGGGGCCCTACAATGAGCAGTTCTTC.

This clonotype was observed a few times. J is TRBJ2-7 and V is TRBV19, with 9 bases matching TRBD2. CDR3 size: 14 residues. V dropped 5 bases and J dropped 5; count of bases not matched to a gene: 7. CDR1 and CDR2 (germline): LNHDA, SQIVND (reference sequence). In DNA form, the CDR3 reads TGTGCCAGTAGTGCCCCGGGACTAGCACACGAGCAGTACTTC. Protein product: CASSAPGLAHEQYF.

The chain recombines TRBV29-1 with TRBJ1-1, with no clear D. The CDR3 covers 13 residues. The germline V gene encodes CDR1 SQVTM and CDR2 ANQGSEA. V was clipped by 6 bases and J by 5 bases, with 16 bases between them. The chain's CDR3 is CSVAISLGTEAFF. The CDR3 DNA sequence: TGCAGCGTCGCGATCTCTTTGGGGACTGAAGCTTTCTTT.

This chain links TRBV11-2 with TRBJ2-7, with D unresolved. Looked up from germline, CDR1 is SGHAT and CDR2 is FQNNGV. The CDR3 runs to 12 residues. Trimming shortened V by 6 bases and J by 0 bases, and 6 bases separated the two germline ends. CDR3 nucleotides: TGTGCCAGCAGTTACTACTCCTACGAGCAGTACTTC. Translating gives CASSYYSYEQYF.

This clonotype was counted a few times. The V and J genes are TRBV20-1 and TRBJ1-1; the match to TRBD1 covers 7 bases. This CDR3 is built from 18 residues. CDR1 is DFQATT and CDR2 is SNEGSKA in the germline V gene (reference sequence). J was trimmed by 10 bases and V by 0 bases; bases with no gene match: 23. CDR3 region: CSAREAVTGTRGALGAFF. Written as DNA, the CDR3 is TGCAGTGCTAGAGAGGCTGTGACAGGGACCCGAGGGGCACTAGGAGCTTTCTTT.

The chain employs TRBV11-2 and TRBJ2-7, with 10 bases aligning to TRBD1. The V gene's germline CDR1 is SGHAT and CDR2 FQNNGV. The V and J ends lost 4 bases and 7 bases, in that order; junction bases with no gene match: 13. The CDR3 contains 16 residues. This CDR3 is CASSSRPGQGIGEQYF. CDR3 sequence (DNA): TGTGCCAGCAGCTCCCGTCCGGGACAGGGGATTGGGGAGCAGTACTTC.

The table lists this clonotype with a few counts. This sequence joins TRBV10-3 and TRBJ1-5, with D possibly being TRBD1 (5 bases). This CDR3 has 13 residues. V was cut by 10 bases and J by 7 bases, with 17 bases left in between. Germline CDR1 and CDR2: ENHRY and SYGVKD. The CDR3 coding sequence is TGTGCCACCCGGGGGGTTTCGGGACAGCCCCAGCATTTT. Protein sequence: CATRGVSGQPQHF.

The J gene is TRBJ1-2, the V gene TRBV7-6, with D possibly matching TRBD1 (5 bases). V was clipped by 4 bases and J by 4 bases, with 16 bases between them. Germline CDR1 and CDR2: SGHVS and FNYEAQ. The CDR3 totals 15 residues. The CDR3 coding sequence is TGTGCCAGCAGCTCTGGAACAGGCACTCTCTATGGCTACACCTTC. Translation: CASSSGTGTLYGYTF.

This clonotype was observed a handful of times. The chain links TRBV3-1 to TRBJ2-3; tentatively, D is TRBD2 (6 bases). Per germline, CDR1 LGHDT and CDR2 YNNKEL (reference sequence). The V end lost 5 bases, the J end lost 6 bases, and 15 bases lay between the germline ends. CDR3 length equals 14 residues. The chain's CDR3 is CASSTGTPRDTQYF. CDR3 coding DNA: TGTGCCAGCAGCACTGGGACTCCTCGGGATACGCAGTATTTT.

This clonotype was seen more than once but under ten times. The V call is TRBV3-1, the J call TRBJ2-3, with 9 bases aligning to TRBD2. V dropped 1 base and J dropped 3; count of bases not matched to a gene: 8. The CDR3 is made up of 17 amino acids. Germline CDR1 reads LGHDT; CDR2 reads YNNKEL (reference sequence). In DNA form, the CDR3 reads TGTGCCAGCAGCCAAGGGCTAGCGGGGCAGGGTACAGATACGCAGTATTTT. This codes for CASSQGLAGQGTDTQYF.

The rearrangement uses TRBV13 and TRBJ1-3; D not certain. Trimming left V 7 bases short and J 9 bases short, with 10 bases between. CDR1 and CDR2 (germline): PRHDT, FYEKMQ (reference sequence). This CDR3 has 11 residues. The CDR3 protein is CASNQLGTIYF. The CDR3 DNA reads as TGTGCCAGCAACCAACTCGGCACCATATATTTT.

Only a few counts were recorded for this clonotype. The chain joins TRBV30 to TRBJ1-1, with D hard to call. Germline loops: CDR1 GTSNPN, CDR2 SVGIG (reference sequence). The CDR3 runs 13 residues. The V gene lost 1 base and the J gene lost 0 bases, with 6 bases spanning the gap. The CDR3 sequence: CAWSGRVNTEAFF. In DNA form, the CDR3 reads TGTGCCTGGAGTGGTAGGGTGAACACTGAAGCTTTCTTT.

The chain links TRBV30 to TRBJ1-1; no clear D. Trimming pared 1 base from V and 1 base from J, leaving 7 bases between. This CDR3 comprises 13 residues. Looked up from germline, CDR1 is GTSNPN and CDR2 is SVGIG (reference sequence). Here the CDR3 reads CAWSAFGNTEAFF. The CDR3 nucleotides read TGTGCCTGGAGTGCATTCGGGAACACTGAAGCTTTCTTT.

The CDR3 sequence: CASSPNRGSSGNQPQHF. CDR3 bases: TGTGCCAGCTCTCCCAACAGGGGATCGTCGGGCAATCAGCCCCAGCATTTT. The chain has TRBV18 and TRBJ1-5, with 7 nucleotides matching TRBD1. Unmatched junction bases numbered 13, after V lost 6 bases and J lost 2 bases. This CDR3 region has 17 residues. Looked up from germline, CDR1 is KGHSH and CDR2 is LQKENI.

This clonotype was recorded at least ten times. The gene calls are TRBV29-1 and TRBJ2-3, with 12 bases identical to TRBD2. Trimming took 2 bases from V and 6 from J; bases not matched to a gene: 3. Germline V gene sequence: CDR1 SQVTM, CDR2 ANQGSEA. The CDR3 sequence is 14 residues long. The CDR3 nucleotides read TGCAGCGTTGAATCAACTAGCGGGGGGGATACGCAGTATTTT. Translating it yields CSVESTSGGDTQYF.

V gene TRBV20-1 combines with J gene TRBJ2-3; D may match TRBD1 or TRBD2 (5 bases each). Trimming stripped 5 bases from V and 1 base from J, with 10 bases between. The CDR3 contains 13 residues. Germline V gene sequence: CDR1 DFQATT, CDR2 SNEGSKA (reference sequence). CDR3 sequence: CSARRDRTDTQYF. DNA for the CDR3: TGCAGTGCTCGCCGGGACCGCACAGATACGCAGTATTTT.

Of note for this clonotype: A much larger clonotype is one base distant, so this may be a read error. This chain joins TRBV7-3 and TRBJ2-2, with D maybe TRBD2 (6 bases). CDR1 and CDR2 (germline): SGHTA, FQGTGA. V lost 8 bases, J lost 6 bases, and 16 bases lay in between. CDR3 length equals 14 residues. CDR3 in amino acids: CASGTGTSSGELFF. Here the CDR3 DNA reads TGTGCCAGCGGCACCGGGACTTCTTCCGGGGAGCTGTTTTTT.

J is TRBJ2-5 and V is TRBV7-9; D is ambiguous. Germline CDR1 SEHNR, CDR2 FQNEAQ (reference sequence). The V end lost 5 bases, the J end lost 1 base, and 23 bases lay between the germline ends. The CDR3 covers 18 residues. The CDR3 sequence is CASSRRPAPPTSQETQYF. The DNA of the CDR3 is TGTGCCAGCAGCCGTAGACCGGCCCCCCCAACCTCCCAAGAGACCCAGTACTTC.

Turning to this clonotype: This may come from a read error, since a much larger clone is one base off. The J gene is TRBJ2-5, the V gene TRBV7-9; no clear D. The CDR3 sequence is 11 residues long. CDR1 and CDR2 (germline): SEHNR, FQNEAQ (reference sequence). The CDR3 nucleotides read TGTACCAGCAGCTTTATGAAGACCCAGTACTTC. Translating it yields CTSSFMKTQYF.

CDR3 DNA: TGCAGTGCTACGGGCCAGCAATACCCATACGAGCAGTACTTC. The encoded protein is CSATGQQYPYEQYF. This chain connects TRBV20-1 to TRBJ2-7; D is unresolved. Per the germline V gene, CDR1 is DFQATT and CDR2 is SNEGSKA (reference sequence). With 4 bases removed from V and 4 bases from J, the gap between germline ends came to 17 bases. The length of the CDR3 is 14 residues.

The rearrangement uses TRBV12-3 or TRBV12-4 and TRBJ1-2; 8 bases align to TRBD1. The ends lost 8 bases at V and 4 bases at J; junction bases unmatched: 18. The CDR3 sequence is 17 residues long. CDR3 loop: CASSGSRRDRPSYGYTF. The CDR3 bases are TGTGCCAGCTCGGGGTCTAGAAGGGACAGGCCTTCCTATGGCTACACCTTC.

J is TRBJ2-1 and V is TRBV24-1; 11 bases match TRBD1. The CDR3 totals 16 residues. V dropped 4 bases and J dropped 3; count of bases not matched to a gene: 4. Germline assignment: CDR1 KGHDR and CDR2 SFDVKD. This CDR3 reads CATSDPGTGGYNEQFF. The CDR3 DNA sequence: TGTGCCACCAGTGACCCCGGGACAGGGGGCTACAATGAGCAGTTCTTC.

The rearrangement uses TRBV7-9 and TRBJ2-3, with 8 bases aligning to TRBD1. J gave up 3 bases and V 5 bases, and 7 bases lay outside the gene matches. From germline, CDR1 is SEHNR and CDR2 FQNEAQ (reference sequence). The CDR3 is 15 residues long. In nucleotides, the CDR3 is TGTGCCAGCAGCCCGAGACAGGGGAGGACAGATACGCAGTATTTT. It specifies CASSPRQGRTDTQYF.